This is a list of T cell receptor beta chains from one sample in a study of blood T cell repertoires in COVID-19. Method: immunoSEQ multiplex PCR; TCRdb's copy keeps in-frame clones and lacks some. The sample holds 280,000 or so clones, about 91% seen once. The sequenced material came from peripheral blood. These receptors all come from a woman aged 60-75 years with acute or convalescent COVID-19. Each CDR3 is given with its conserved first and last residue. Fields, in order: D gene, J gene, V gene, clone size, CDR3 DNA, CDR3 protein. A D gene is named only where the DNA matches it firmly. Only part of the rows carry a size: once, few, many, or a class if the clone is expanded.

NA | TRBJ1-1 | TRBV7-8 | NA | TGTGCCAGCAGCTCCGCCGAGGTAGCTTTCTTT | CASSSAEVAFF
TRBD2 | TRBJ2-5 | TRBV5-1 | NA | TGCGCCAGCAGCCCGTGGGGGGGAGGCCTAGAGACCCAGTACTTC | CASSPWGGGLETQYF
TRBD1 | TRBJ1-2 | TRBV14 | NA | TGTGCCAGCAGCCAAGCCAAGGGACAGGGTAACTATGGCTACACCTTC | CASSQAKGQGNYGYTF
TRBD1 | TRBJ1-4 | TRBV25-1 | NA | TGTGCCAGCAGTATCCGGGGGACAGGGGGGTCTAATGAAAAACTGTTTTTT | CASSIRGTGGSNEKLFF
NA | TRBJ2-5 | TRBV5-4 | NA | TGTGCCAGCAGCTTGAGAGGGAACGGAGAGACCCAGTACTTC | CASSLRGNGETQYF
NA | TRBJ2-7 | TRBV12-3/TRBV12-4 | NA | TGTGCCAGCAGTTTACGACAGGCCTACGAGCAGTACTTC | CASSLRQAYEQYF
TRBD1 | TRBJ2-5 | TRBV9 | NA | TGTGCCAGCAGCGTTCAGGGGGCAAAGACCCAGTACTTC | CASSVQGAKTQYF
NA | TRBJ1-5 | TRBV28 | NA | TGTGCCAGCATGAGGTATCAAGGACAGCCCCAGCATTTT | CASMRYQGQPQHF
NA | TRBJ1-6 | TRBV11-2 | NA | TGTGCCAGCAGCTTGTCTGAAGGGGTAGTCACCCTCCACTTT | CASSLSEGVVTLHF
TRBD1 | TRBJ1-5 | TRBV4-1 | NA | TGCGCCAGCAGCCAAGCACCCTACAGGGGGCCCCAGCCCCAGCATTTT | CASSQAPYRGPQPQHF
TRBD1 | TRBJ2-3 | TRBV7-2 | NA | TGTGCCAGCAGCTTAGGTGGGACAGGCCGAGATACGCAGTATTTT | CASSLGGTGRDTQYF
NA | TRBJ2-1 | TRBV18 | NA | TGTGCCAGCTCATTCCCGGAGCCCAATGAGCAGTTCTTC | CASSFPEPNEQFF
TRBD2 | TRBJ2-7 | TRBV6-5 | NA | TGTGCCACCGCTAGGCGGGAGGTCAACGAGCAGTACTTC | CATARREVNEQYF
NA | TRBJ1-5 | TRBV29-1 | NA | TGCAGCGTAAATCAGGGTTTCGGAGAGCCCCAGCATTTT | CSVNQGFGEPQHF
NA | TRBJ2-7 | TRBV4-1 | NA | TGCGCCAGCAGCCAGGCCGGACTTGCCTACGAGCAGTACTTC | CASSQAGLAYEQYF
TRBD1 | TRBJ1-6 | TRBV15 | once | TGTGCCACCAGCAGAGATCTGGCGCGACAGGGGGCAGGTAATTCACCCCTCCACTTT | CATSRDLARQGAGNSPLHF
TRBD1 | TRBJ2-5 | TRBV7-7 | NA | TGTGCCGCAGGGACAGGGGGGTTGCCCCAGTACTTC | CAAGTGGLPQYF